This TCR beta chain stems from a study of identical twins (dated by TCRdb to 2016 to 2018). Looking at the study overall: To test whether fetal clonotypes persist, the study used deep sequencing on TCR alpha and beta repertoires from monozygotic twins, unrelated adults of various ages, and cord blood. Replicate twin experiments were performed at different times using different library preparation protocols to rule out contamination.

Cut back by 2 bases and 6 bases, the V and J ends lie 3 bases apart. Via the germline V gene, CDR1 is MDHEN and CDR2 SYDVKM. The CDR3 holds 11 amino acids from the cysteine to the phenylalanine. The retained sequence is limited to the CDR3, 33 bases, with the frame set at the first base. Only healthy Caucasian donors were included. Three pairs of female monozygotic twins, all aged about 18 to 30 years, were included in the twin cohort. Miltenyi CD45RO+ enrichment and human naive T-cell isolation kits were used to isolate memory (CD45RO+) and naive T cells from PBMC. The receptor library was made with 5' RACE. The sample was run on an Illumina HiSeq 2000. A universal primer binding site was introduced by template switching, and a unique molecular identifier was present in the final cDNA, enabling accurate counting of TCR cDNA molecules. First-strand cDNA for TCR alpha and beta chains was synthesized from specific primers in the conserved constant-segment region. To control for contamination, every cDNA library carried two barcodes: a SMART-Mk sample barcode plus Illumina barcodes. TruSeq adapter sequences and Illumina sample barcodes were added in two successive PCR steps. Sequencing of the TCR alpha and beta cDNA libraries was done on the Illumina HiSeq platform using custom primers. In the authors' own workflow: MiGEC processed the raw reads to extract unique molecular identifiers, while MiXCR was used to determine the CDR3 positions. For each individual, recombination models were inferred using an EM algorithm with the repgenHMM and IGoR tools. The analysis of shared clonotypes was done with the tcR package in R, with sharing normalized by the product of cloneset sizes. Out-of-frame nonproductive sequences were analyzed to study raw recombination free of thymic and clonal selection effects. TCRdb applied fastp at Q25 and MiXCR to the public reads, then kept only in-frame beta chains. Records with the same CDR3 protein are collapsed into one entry carrying the most frequent genes and DNA. TCRdb, rather than the study authors, made the V and J calls. Counted in this sample were hundreds of thousands of distinct CDR3 sequences; about 8% of them appeared once. About 2.1% of the sample goes to the ten largest clones.

Concerning this clonotype itself: What antigen it recognizes has not been identified. No base quality values were provided; no much bigger clone lies one nucleotide off.

General findings and caveats noted by the study authors: The excess sharing between twins in beta out-of-frame sequences was weaker because fewer shared sequences reduced the signal-to-noise ratio. Fewer insertions were carried by abundant cord blood beta clonotypes, a similar but weaker trend appeared in young adult naive repertoires, and no such trend appeared in memory repertoires. Recombination models systematically underestimated out-of-frame TCR alpha sharing in monozygotic twins but agreed with sharing between unrelated individuals. Invariant T cells such as MAIT and iNKT could partly confound zero-insertion analyses, although diverse VJ usage argued against such confounding for most clonotypes. Because the same donors could not be followed over many years, the conclusions relied on cross-sectional statistical analysis. Compared with coincidental sharing between unrelated individuals, an excess of low generation-probability sequences was observed among out-of-frame TCR alpha sequences shared between twins.

These data also featured in a second study, about yellow fever vaccine responses in identical twins. The second investigation adds: According to the authors, in identical twins the way T cells responded to vaccination appeared partly convergent and partly personalized. In the study, vaccine-responding T cell clones were precisely tracked in identical twins.

The chain links TRBV28 with TRBJ2-3, with an unclear D gene assignment. The sequencing sample was made of memory (CD45RO+) T cells sorted from blood. This specimen's cell subset or site label, interpreted: CD45RO+ enriched T cells. This clonotype was obtained from a young woman in good health. The CDR3 is CASSLMDTQYF. The nucleotide sequence is given as TGTGCCAGCAGTTTAATGGATACGCAGTATTTT.